The present TCR beta chain was sequenced within a study of blood T cells in healthy people across ages. Study-wide findings and caveats: Diversity of TCR beta per million T cells declined in a roughly linear way with age. Lack of knowledge of donor CMV status possibly confounded expanded clonotype changes.

PCR was performed a second time for about 6 to 11 cycles using a sample-barcoded 5' primer and a J-beta primer mix. All cDNA molecules were each tagged by a template-switch adaptor with 12 random nucleotides. MiXCR was run by TCRdb on the 5' RACE reads, yielding one entry per CDR3 protein. This sample has about 800,000 distinct CDR3 sequences, with about 42% found just once. The germline V gene encodes CDR1 SGHTA and CDR2 FQGNSA. V was trimmed by 0 bases and J by 2 bases, leaving 9 bases between them. This CDR3 is built from 15 residues. In the case of this clonotype: The antigen is undetermined.

The receptor was derived from a man older than 75 in good health. Input material: blood. The rearrangement joins TRBV7-2 to TRBJ2-3; D remains ambiguous. The CDR3 region is CASSLARSPTDTQYF. As DNA, the CDR3 is TGTGCCAGCAGCTTAGCTAGGTCCCCCACAGATACGCAGTATTTT.